A selection of T cell receptor beta chains follows, all from one sample in a study of T cells expressing NK-cell markers. Using the 5' RACE reads, TCRdb records one entry per CDR3 protein without DNA. The table gives hundreds of thousands of distinct CDR3 sequences; the top ten clones make up 3.5% to 5% of it. What was sequenced was blood T cells: a sorted CD56 or NKG2C T cell subset, CD4+ or CD8+ T cells, or bulk PBMC T cells (not recorded which). These TCRs come from a woman aged 18 to 75 in good health. CDR3s include the opening cysteine and the closing phenylalanine or tryptophan.

V gene: TRBV12-3/TRBV12-4; CDR3 length: 15; J gene: TRBJ1-2; CDR3 protein: CASSPRTGGNYGYTF
V gene: TRBV20-1; CDR3 length: 16; J gene: TRBJ1-3; CDR3 protein: CSARESPGHSGNTIYF
V gene: TRBV27; CDR3 length: 14; J gene: TRBJ2-1; CDR3 protein: CASSSNLQGNEQFF
V gene: TRBV6-2/TRBV6-3; CDR3 length: 15; J gene: TRBJ2-5; CDR3 protein: CASSYLDRGRSTQYF
V gene: TRBV11-2; CDR3 length: 15; J gene: TRBJ2-1; CDR3 protein: CASSHPGTMNNEQFF
V gene: TRBV7-9; CDR3 length: 15; J gene: TRBJ2-7; CDR3 protein: CASSPVTAGVGEQYF
V gene: TRBV19; CDR3 length: 17; J gene: TRBJ1-5; CDR3 protein: CASSHWDSGYSNQPQHF
V gene: TRBV7-9; CDR3 length: 17; J gene: TRBJ2-5; CDR3 protein: CASSVTLFSDREETQYF
V gene: TRBV6-2/TRBV6-3; CDR3 length: 12; J gene: TRBJ1-2; CDR3 protein: CASTSTHYGYTF
V gene: TRBV2; CDR3 length: 15; J gene: TRBJ1-5; CDR3 protein: CASTEGGGWNQPQHF
V gene: TRBV7-9; CDR3 length: 12; J gene: TRBJ2-7; CDR3 protein: CASSLQTYEQYF
V gene: TRBV5-1; CDR3 length: 18; J gene: TRBJ2-6; CDR3 protein: CASSLVGGEISGANVLTF
V gene: TRBV18; CDR3 length: 18; J gene: TRBJ2-6; CDR3 protein: CASSPRSPVSTGANVLTF
V gene: TRBV7-3; CDR3 length: 11; J gene: TRBJ2-2; CDR3 protein: CASGSPGELFF
V gene: TRBV30; CDR3 length: 14; J gene: TRBJ1-3; CDR3 protein: CAWRRRSSGNTIYF
V gene: TRBV4-3; CDR3 length: 15; J gene: TRBJ2-2; CDR3 protein: CASSRGSLDTGELFF